This TCR beta chain emerged from a study of CD8 T cells in ankylosing spondylitis. This clonotype occurred many times. Germline CDR1 is LGHNA and CDR2 is YNFKEQ. With 4 bases removed from V and 5 bases from J, the gap between germline ends came to 14 bases. This CDR3 comprises 15 residues. A single record per CDR3 protein comes from TCRdb applying MiXCR to the 5' RACE reads. Here the sample spans some 130,000 distinct CDR3 sequences, about 7% being singletons. The sample taken for sequencing was blood, either unsorted or a sorted T cell fraction (not recorded which). The receptor's source is a female donor with ankylosing spondylitis or in good health (not recorded which). This chain joins TRBV4-2 and TRBJ1-4; D is perhaps TRBD1 (5 bases). The CDR3 DNA follows: TGTGCCAGCAGCCCAAGGGACGGTTCAAATGAAAAACTGTTTTTT. Amino acid sequence: CASSPRDGSNEKLFF.